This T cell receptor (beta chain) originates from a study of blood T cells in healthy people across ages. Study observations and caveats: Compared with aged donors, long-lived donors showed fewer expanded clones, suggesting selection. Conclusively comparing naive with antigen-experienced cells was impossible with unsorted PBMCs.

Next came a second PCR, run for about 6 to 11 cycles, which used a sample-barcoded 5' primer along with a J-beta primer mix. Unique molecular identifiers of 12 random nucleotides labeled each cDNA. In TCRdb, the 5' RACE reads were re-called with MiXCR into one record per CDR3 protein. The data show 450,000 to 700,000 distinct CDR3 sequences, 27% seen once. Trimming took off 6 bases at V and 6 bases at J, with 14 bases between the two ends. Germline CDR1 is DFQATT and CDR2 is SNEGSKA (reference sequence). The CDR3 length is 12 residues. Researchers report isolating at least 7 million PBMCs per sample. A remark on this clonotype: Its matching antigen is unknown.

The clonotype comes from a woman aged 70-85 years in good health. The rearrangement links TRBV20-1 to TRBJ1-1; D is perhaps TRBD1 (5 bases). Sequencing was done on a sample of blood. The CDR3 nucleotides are TGCAGTGCCCGGACTGGGGGGGCTGAAGCTTTCTTT. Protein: CSARTGGAEAFF.